The 2 T cell receptor beta chains listed next were all sequenced from one sample in a study of blood T cells in healthy people across ages. A J-beta primer mix and a sample-barcoded 5' primer were used in a second PCR of roughly 7 to 12 cycles. TCRdb itself ran the 5' RACE reads through MiXCR, one entry per CDR3 protein. The sample shows about 640,000 distinct CDR3 sequences, 40% to 45% of them seen only once. The specimen was blood. The receptors derive from a man older than 75 in good health.

The V gene is TRBV9, the J gene TRBJ2-7; the match to TRBD2 covers 11 bases. The trim removed 2 bases at V and 4 bases at J, leaving 8 bases unmatched. In germline, CDR1 is SGDLS, CDR2 YYNGEE. This CDR3 contains 16 residues. The CDR3 DNA sequence: TGTGCCAGCAGCGTGAGTACGGGACTAGCGGATTACGAGCAGTACTTC. It encodes CASSVSTGLADYEQYF.

This clonotype was seen ten or more times. The chain recombines TRBV6-5 with TRBJ1-1, with D maybe TRBD1 (5 bases). Germline assignment: CDR1 MNHEY and CDR2 SVGAGI. This CDR3 has 14 residues. V was clipped by 6 bases and J by 3 bases, with 14 bases between them. The CDR3 protein is CASRSRGGYTEAFF. The DNA for the CDR3 is TGTGCCAGCAGGTCCCGGGGGGGGTACACTGAAGCTTTCTTT.